This T cell receptor beta chain was identified during a study of blood T cells in healthy people across ages. This clonotype has only a few counts. Its ends do not fully match the called genes, so a read error is possible. Alongside a J-beta primer mix, a sample-barcoded 5' primer served in a second PCR lasting about 7 to 11 cycles. TCRdb re-analysed the 5' RACE reads in MiXCR, keeping a single row per CDR3 protein. This table holds about 290,000 distinct CDR3 sequences, roughly a quarter found once. The CDR3 runs to 15 residues. The V gene's germline CDR1 is MNHNY and CDR2 SVGAGI (reference sequence).

Sequencing input: blood. The chain recombines TRBV6-6 with TRBJ2-3; 8 bases line up with TRBD1. The clonotype was recovered from a woman aged 70 to 79 in good health. The CDR3 region is CASSYSAGGTGTQYF. As DNA, the CDR3 is TGTGCCAGCAGTTACTCGGCAGGGGGCACAGGTACGCAGTATTTT.